The clone carrying this T cell receptor beta chain was counted at least ten times. The antigen is not known. These data belong to a study of T cells after posttransplantation cyclophosphamide. Study results and limitations: Tissue-infiltrating T cells from skin or gut overlapped little with blood T cells. TRB clonality was highly associated with recipient CMV seropositivity and reactivation. Donor CD8+ memory clones often dominated recipient blood repertoires at later times.

Profiled with immunoSEQ multiplex PCR; TCRdb holds only in-frame clones, not every one. Altogether tens of thousands of clones were found in the sample, and no singletons occur. Germline V lookup: CDR1 MNHNS, CDR2 SASEGT. There are 14 residues in the CDR3. V shed 5 bases, J shed 7 bases, and the junction held 6 bases outside the gene matches. This related bone marrow graft donor gave peripheral blood on the day of marrow donation. The sequence was collected from a man in his forties or fifties in good health, CMV-negative, and a related stem cell transplant donor. The sample consisted of PBMCs. The chain has TRBV6-1 and TRBJ2-1; 9 bases fit TRBD2. For the CDR3, the DNA is TGTGCCAGCAGTATGGCGGGAGGGCCGAATGAGCAGTTCTTC. Its protein product is CASSMAGGPNEQFF.